This T cell receptor (beta chain) stems from a study of T cells in Graves' hyperthyroidism and ophthalmopathy. Whole-study results and caveats: Among clonotypes expanded in thyroid above 0.001, most were also found in blood.

The study included ophthalmopathy patients with Clinical Activity Score at least 3, NOSPECS grade at least 4 and duration under 3 months. This CDR3 has 15 amino acids. Per germline, CDR1 SGHTA and CDR2 FQGNSA. Trimming took off 4 bases at V and 0 bases at J, with 9 bases between the two ends. The CDR3 regions of TCR beta were amplified from RNA transcripts. RT-PCR in the first round (using the HTBI primer set) targeted the TCR CDR3. TCRdb called the multiplex PCR reads again in MiXCR, with one record for every CDR3 protein. This sample has approximately 690,000 distinct CDR3 sequences, with about 15% found just once. About this clonotype itself: Antigen unknown.

This rearrangement joins TRBV7-2 to TRBJ1-4, with unresolved D. The sample taken for sequencing was blood. The clonotype was recovered from a woman aged 45-59 years with Graves' ophthalmopathy. CDR3 coding DNA: TGTGCCAGCAGCTCGCAGAGGACAACTAATGAAAAACTGTTTTTT. As protein: CASSSQRTTNEKLFF. The full variable domain, with the rest looked up from reference TRBV7-2 and TRBJ1-4, is GAGVSQSPSNKVTEKGKDVELRCDPISGHTALYWYRQSLGQGLEFLIYFQGNSAPDKSGLPSDRFSAERTGGSVSTLTIQRTQQEDSAVYLCASSSQRTTNEKLFFGSGTQLSVL.